These 15 T cell receptor beta chains were all obtained from the same sample, sequenced in a study of Graves' ophthalmopathy and Graves' hyperthyroidism. The authors amplified TCR beta CDR3 regions, and they did so from RNA transcripts for repertoire sequencing. HTBI primers were used in a first-round RT-PCR, which preceded a second-round multiplex PCR. TCRdb ran MiXCR on the multiplex PCR reads and lists one entry per CDR3 protein. The table records about 220,000 distinct CDR3 sequences, 20% to 25% of them present only once. The specimen was peripheral blood. The receptors were sampled from a woman between 50 and 59 years old with Graves' ophthalmopathy.

This clonotype was seen many times. CDR3 DNA sequence: TGCAGCGTTGACCGGCAGGGGCAAGAGACCCAGTACTTC. Translated, it gives CSVDRQGQETQYF. This chain connects TRBV29-1 to TRBJ2-5, with D maybe TRBD1 (6 bases). V lost 3 bases and J 2 bases, leaving 10 bases between the germline ends. CDR1 SQVTM and CDR2 ANQGSEA come from the germline V gene. The CDR3 runs 13 residues.

This clonotype was recorded at least ten times. J is TRBJ2-2 and V is TRBV6-1; 8 nucleotides agree with TRBD1. The length of the CDR3 is 16 residues. CDR1 and CDR2 from the germline V gene are MNHNS and SASEGT. Unmatched junction bases numbered 12, after V lost 4 bases and J lost 8 bases. The CDR3 loop reads CASSGGQGSLLGELFF. CDR3 nucleotides: TGTGCCAGCAGTGGAGGACAGGGTTCCCTTTTGGGGGAGCTGTTTTTT.

The chain has TRBV11-2 and TRBJ2-5; a weak D match, TRBD2 (5 bases). Trimming removed 5 bases from V and 2 bases from J, with 12 bases in between. The germline V gene has CDR1 SGHAT and CDR2 FQNNGV. There are 14 residues in the CDR3. CDR3 nucleotides: TGTGCCAGCAGCCCAACTCGGGGACAAGAGACCCAGTACTTC. It is translated as CASSPTRGQETQYF.

The genes are TRBV4-1 and TRBJ2-2; a possible D gene is TRBD2 (6 bases). Germline V gene lookup returns CDR1 MGHRA and CDR2 YSYEKL. The V and J ends lost 2 bases and 1 base respectively, with 11 bases between them. There are 16 residues in the CDR3. The DNA for the CDR3 is TGCGCCAGCAGCCAATCCGGGACTCGGAACACCGGGGAGCTGTTTTTT. Translated, it gives CASSQSGTRNTGELFF.

This clonotype has at least ten counts. J is TRBJ2-2 and V is TRBV6-4, with 8 nucleotides matching TRBD1. This CDR3 is 17 amino acids long. Germline loops: CDR1 MRHNA, CDR2 SNTAGT. The trim removed 6 bases at V and 5 bases at J, leaving 14 bases unmatched. The CDR3 coding sequence is TGTGCCAGCAGCGAAGCAGGGGGCTTAAAAGAAACCGGGGAGCTGTTTTTT. Translating gives CASSEAGGLKETGELFF.

This clonotype has a count of ten or more. The CDR3 sequence: CSVDNIAGADTQYF. For the CDR3, the DNA is TGCAGCGTTGATAATATAGCGGGAGCAGATACGCAGTATTTT. The V call is TRBV29-1, the J call TRBJ2-3; 9 bases line up with TRBD2. The CDR3 spans 14 residues. Germline trimming cut 3 bases from V and 4 bases from J; bases unmatched to any gene: 5. In germline, CDR1 is SQVTM, CDR2 ANQGSEA.

This clonotype was detected only once. This rearrangement joins TRBV27 to TRBJ1-2; D not certain. The germline V and J ends were trimmed by 6 bases and 1 base, with 18 bases remaining between them. The germline CDR1 and CDR2 sequences are MNHEY and SMNVEV (reference sequence). CDR3 length equals 16 residues. The CDR3 DNA reads TGTGCCAGCAGCCGGTCCCGGGTTCTGAATAACTATGGCTACACCTTC. Protein: CASSRSRVLNNYGYTF.

Note on this clonotype: At one end, the junction sequence differs from germline, possibly due to a read error. V and J are TRBV10-2 and TRBJ2-5; D is unresolved. The CDR3 contains 14 residues. Per the germline V gene, CDR1 is WSHSY and CDR2 is SAAADI. The CDR3 nucleotides are TGCGCCAGCAGTGACAGGACCTTTCAAGGGACCCAGTACTTC. Translated, it gives CASSDRTFQGTQYF.

The chain has TRBV7-2 and TRBJ2-2, with 8 bases matching TRBD2. Germline CDR1 reads SGHTA; CDR2 reads FQGNSA. V trimming: 4 bases; J trimming: 5 bases; junction bases outside the gene matches: 6. CDR3 size: 15 residues. CDR3 region: CASSSAASGTGELFF. In nucleotides, the CDR3 is TGTGCCAGCAGCTCTGCGGCTAGCGGGACCGGGGAGCTGTTTTTT.

Many counts were recorded for this clonotype. V usage is TRBV3-1 and J usage is TRBJ2-7; TRBD2 aligns across 10 bases. V lost 2 bases, J lost 3 bases, and 1 base stayed unmatched. Looked up from germline, CDR1 is LGHDT and CDR2 is YNNKEL (reference sequence). This CDR3 region has 14 residues. The chain's CDR3 is CASSQLAGVYEQYF. The CDR3 region has the DNA TGTGCCAGCAGCCAACTAGCGGGAGTCTACGAGCAGTACTTC.

This clonotype was counted ten times or more. The chain employs TRBV19 and TRBJ2-7; unclear D gene. Germline CDR1 reads LNHDA; CDR2 reads SQIVND (reference sequence). Trimming shortened V by 5 bases and J by 4 bases, and 12 bases separated the two germline ends. The CDR3 contains 13 residues. In DNA form, the CDR3 reads TGTGCCAGTAGTCTGCAGATCGGGTACGAGCAGTACTTC. It specifies CASSLQIGYEQYF.

This clonotype was found many times. The rearrangement links TRBV6-1 to TRBJ2-5; no reliable D call. Germline values: CDR1 MNHNS, CDR2 SASEGT. V was shortened by 1 base and J by 4 bases, with 13 bases between the two germline ends. The length of the CDR3 is 15 residues. CDR3 sequence reads: CASSEEDLGSETQYF. The CDR3 region has the DNA TGTGCCAGCAGTGAAGAGGACCTTGGGTCAGAGACCCAGTACTTC.

This clonotype was seen at least ten times. J is TRBJ1-5 and V is TRBV12-3 or TRBV12-4; D perhaps matches TRBD1 (6 bases). The V gene lost 6 bases and the J gene lost 3 bases, with 9 bases spanning the gap. This CDR3 is built from 13 residues. The CDR3 nucleotides read TGTGCCAGCAGCGGACAGCCCAATCAGCCCCAGCATTTT. It is translated as CASSGQPNQPQHF.

This clonotype came up many times. This rearrangement joins TRBV20-1 to TRBJ2-5; no reliable D call. Germline CDR1 is DFQATT and CDR2 is SNEGSKA (reference sequence). The V gene lost 3 bases and the J gene lost 4 bases, with 12 bases spanning the gap. There are 13 residues in the CDR3. The CDR3 loop is CSASVLVGETQYF. The CDR3 bases are TGCAGTGCTAGTGTGCTAGTTGGAGAGACCCAGTACTTC.

The genes are TRBV19 and TRBJ2-2, with 10 bases fitting TRBD1. J gave up 4 bases and V 8 bases, and 4 bases lay outside the gene matches. The CDR3 has 14 amino acids. From germline, CDR1 is LNHDA and CDR2 SQIVND (reference sequence). The CDR3 DNA sequence: TGTGCCAGTGCCGGGACAGGGGCCACCGGGGAGCTGTTTTTT. This gives the protein CASAGTGATGELFF.